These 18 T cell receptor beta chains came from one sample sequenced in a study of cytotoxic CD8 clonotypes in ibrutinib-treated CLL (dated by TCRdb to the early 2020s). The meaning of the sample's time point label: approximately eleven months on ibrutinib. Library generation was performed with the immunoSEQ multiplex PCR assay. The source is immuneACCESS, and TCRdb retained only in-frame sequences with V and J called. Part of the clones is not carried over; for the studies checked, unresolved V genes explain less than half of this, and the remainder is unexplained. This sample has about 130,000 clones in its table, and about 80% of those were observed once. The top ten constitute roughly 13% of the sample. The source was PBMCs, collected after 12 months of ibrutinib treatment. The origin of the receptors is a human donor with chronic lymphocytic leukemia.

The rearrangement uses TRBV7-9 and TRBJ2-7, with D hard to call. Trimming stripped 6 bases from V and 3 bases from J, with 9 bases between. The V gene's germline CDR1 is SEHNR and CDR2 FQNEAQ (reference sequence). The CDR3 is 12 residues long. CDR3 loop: CASRHSNYEQYF. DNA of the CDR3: TGTGCCAGCAGACATAGCAACTACGAGCAGTACTTC.

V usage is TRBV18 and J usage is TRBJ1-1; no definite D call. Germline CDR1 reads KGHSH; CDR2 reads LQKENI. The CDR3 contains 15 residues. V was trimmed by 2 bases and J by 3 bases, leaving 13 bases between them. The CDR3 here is CASSPFAGVDTEAFF. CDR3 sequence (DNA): TGTGCCAGCTCACCATTTGCAGGCGTGGACACTGAAGCTTTCTTT. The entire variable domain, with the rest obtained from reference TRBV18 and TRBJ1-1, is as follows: NAGVMQNPRHLVRRRGQEARLRCSPMKGHSHVYWYRQLPEEGLKFMVYLQKENIIDESGMPKERFSAEFPKEGPSILRIQQVVRGDSAAYFCASSPFAGVDTEAFFGQGTRLTVV.

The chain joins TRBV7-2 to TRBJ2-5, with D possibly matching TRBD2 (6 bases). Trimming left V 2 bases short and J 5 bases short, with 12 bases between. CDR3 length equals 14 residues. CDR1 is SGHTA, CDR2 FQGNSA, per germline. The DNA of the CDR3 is TGTGCCAGCAGCTTATTCGGGGGAGCGGAGACCCAGTACTTC. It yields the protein CASSLFGGAETQYF.

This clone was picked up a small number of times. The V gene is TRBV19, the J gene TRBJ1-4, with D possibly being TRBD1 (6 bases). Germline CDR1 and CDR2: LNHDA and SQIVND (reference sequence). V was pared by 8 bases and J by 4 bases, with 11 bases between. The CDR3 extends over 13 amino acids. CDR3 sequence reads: CASVDRLNEKLFF. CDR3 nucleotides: TGTGCCAGTGTCGACAGGCTTAATGAAAAACTGTTTTTT. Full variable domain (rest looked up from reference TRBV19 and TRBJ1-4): DGGITQSPKYLFRKEGQNVTLSCEQNLNHDAMYWYRQDPGQGLRLIYYSQIVNDFQKGDIAEGYSVSREKKESFPLTVTSAQKNPTAFYLCASVDRLNEKLFFGSGTQLSVL.

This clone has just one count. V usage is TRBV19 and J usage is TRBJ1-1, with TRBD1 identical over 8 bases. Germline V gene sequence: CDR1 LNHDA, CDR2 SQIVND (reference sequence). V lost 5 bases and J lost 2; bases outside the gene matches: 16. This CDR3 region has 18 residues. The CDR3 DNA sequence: TGTGCCAGTAGTCGGGACAGGAGGATTGTCTCCGTAAACACTGAAGCTTTCTTT. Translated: CASSRDRRIVSVNTEAFF.

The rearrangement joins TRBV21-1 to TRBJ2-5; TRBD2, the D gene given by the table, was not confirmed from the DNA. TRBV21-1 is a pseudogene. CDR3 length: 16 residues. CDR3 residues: CASSKEPGSYIETQYF. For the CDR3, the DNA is TGTGCCAGCAGCAAAGAGCCCGGGTCCTATATAGAGACCCAGTACTTC.

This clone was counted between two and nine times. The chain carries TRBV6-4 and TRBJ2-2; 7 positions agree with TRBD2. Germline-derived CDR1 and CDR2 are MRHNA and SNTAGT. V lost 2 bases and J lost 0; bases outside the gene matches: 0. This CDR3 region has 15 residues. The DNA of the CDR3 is TGTGCCAGCAGTGACGGACTAGCGAACACCGGGGAGCTGTTTTTT. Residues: CASSDGLANTGELFF.

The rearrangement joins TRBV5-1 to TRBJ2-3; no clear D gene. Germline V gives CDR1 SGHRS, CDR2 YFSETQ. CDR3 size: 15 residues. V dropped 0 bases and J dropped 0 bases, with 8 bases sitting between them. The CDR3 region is CASSLDLTSTDTQYF. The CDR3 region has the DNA TGCGCCAGCAGCTTGGACCTCACTAGCACAGATACGCAGTATTTT.

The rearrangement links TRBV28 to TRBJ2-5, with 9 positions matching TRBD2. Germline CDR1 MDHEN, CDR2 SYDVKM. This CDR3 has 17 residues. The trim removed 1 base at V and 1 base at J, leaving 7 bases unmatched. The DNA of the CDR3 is TGTGCCAGCAGTTTATTCATGGGGACTAGCAGCCAAGAGACCCAGTACTTC. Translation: CASSLFMGTSSQETQYF.

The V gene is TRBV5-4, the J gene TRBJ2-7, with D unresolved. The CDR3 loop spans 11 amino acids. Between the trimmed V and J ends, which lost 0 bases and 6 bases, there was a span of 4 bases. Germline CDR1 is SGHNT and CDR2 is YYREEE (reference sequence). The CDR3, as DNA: TGTGCCAGCAGCTTGGGGTTCGAGCAGTACTTC. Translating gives CASSLGFEQYF.

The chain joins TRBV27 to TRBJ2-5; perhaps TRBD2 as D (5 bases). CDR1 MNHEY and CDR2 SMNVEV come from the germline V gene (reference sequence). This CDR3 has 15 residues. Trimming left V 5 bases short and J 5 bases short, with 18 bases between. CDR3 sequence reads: CASSLRGGEWETQYF. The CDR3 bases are TGTGCCAGCAGTCTCCGGGGTGGGGAGTGGGAGACCCAGTACTTC.

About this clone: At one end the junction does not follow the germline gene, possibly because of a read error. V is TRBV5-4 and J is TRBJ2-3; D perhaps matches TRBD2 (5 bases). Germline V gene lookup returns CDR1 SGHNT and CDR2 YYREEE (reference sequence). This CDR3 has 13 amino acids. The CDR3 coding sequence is TGCGCCAGCAGCCAACTAGGAACAGATACGCAGTATTTT. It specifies CASSQLGTDTQYF.

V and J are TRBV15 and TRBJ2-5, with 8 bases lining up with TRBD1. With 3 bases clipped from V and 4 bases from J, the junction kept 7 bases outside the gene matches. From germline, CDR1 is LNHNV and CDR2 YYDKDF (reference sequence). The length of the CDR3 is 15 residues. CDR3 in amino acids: CATSRSTGVSETQYF. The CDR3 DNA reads TGTGCCACCAGCAGGTCGACAGGGGTTTCAGAGACCCAGTACTTC. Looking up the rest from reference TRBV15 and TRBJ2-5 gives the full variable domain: DAMVIQNPRYQVTQFGKPVTLSCSQTLNHNVMYWYQQKSSQAPKLLFHYYDKDFNNEADTPDNFQSRRPNTSFCFLDIRSPGLGDTAMYLCATSRSTGVSETQYFGPGTRLLVL.

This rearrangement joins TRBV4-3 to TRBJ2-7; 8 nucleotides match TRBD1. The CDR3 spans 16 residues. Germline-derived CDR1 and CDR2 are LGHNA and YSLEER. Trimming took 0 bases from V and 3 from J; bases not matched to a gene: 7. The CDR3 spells CASSQERTGSYYEQYF. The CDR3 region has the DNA TGCGCCAGCAGCCAAGAAAGGACAGGGAGTTACTACGAGCAGTACTTC.

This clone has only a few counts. The CDR3 is CASSPGAGLSQETQYF. For the CDR3, the DNA is TGTGCCAGCTCACCAGGGGCAGGGTTATCCCAAGAGACCCAGTACTTC. V usage is TRBV18 and J usage is TRBJ2-5; possibly TRBD1 for D (5 bases). V gave up 2 bases and J gave up 1 base, with 14 bases separating them. The germline CDR1 and CDR2 sequences are KGHSH and LQKENI. The CDR3 spans 16 residues.

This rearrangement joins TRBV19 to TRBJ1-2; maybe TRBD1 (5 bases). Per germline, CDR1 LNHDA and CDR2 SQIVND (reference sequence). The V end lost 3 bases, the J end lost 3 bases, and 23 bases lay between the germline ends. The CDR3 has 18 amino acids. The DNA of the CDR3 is TGTGCCAGTAGTATGCCGGGGCGCGGGTCCCCTCGGGACTATGGCTACACCTTC. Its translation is CASSMPGRGSPRDYGYTF.

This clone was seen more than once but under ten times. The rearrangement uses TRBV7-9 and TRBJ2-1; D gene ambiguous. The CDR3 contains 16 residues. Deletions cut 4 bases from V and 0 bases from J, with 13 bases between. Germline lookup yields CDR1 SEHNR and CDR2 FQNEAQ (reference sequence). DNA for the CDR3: TGTGCCAGCAGCTCCGCCCTGGGCTACTCCTACAATGAGCAGTTCTTC. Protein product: CASSSALGYSYNEQFF.

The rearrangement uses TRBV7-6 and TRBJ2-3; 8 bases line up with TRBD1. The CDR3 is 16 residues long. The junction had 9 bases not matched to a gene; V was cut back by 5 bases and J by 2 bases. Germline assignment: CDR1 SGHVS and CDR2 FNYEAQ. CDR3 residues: CASSHTGGSHTDTQYF. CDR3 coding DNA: TGTGCCAGCAGCCATACAGGGGGTTCACACACAGATACGCAGTATTTT.